The sequence of this TCR beta chain was determined in a study of early T cells in non-severe SARS-CoV-2 infection. On the study more broadly: Sequencing input comprised bulk RNA from unsorted whole blood; chain pairing was not available.

Individually, cDNA molecules had unique molecular identifiers attached to them. From the 5' RACE reads, TCRdb called clonotypes with MiXCR, one entry per CDR3 protein. The table has about 77,000 distinct CDR3 sequences, about 9.6% seen once. Study-wide findings and caveats: Using VDJdb, the matching emphasized anti-spike CD8 responses while missing private and CD4 specificities.

Only a few counts were recorded for this clonotype. The target antigen is unknown. The clonotype was recovered from an adult who was a healthcare worker with PCR-confirmed SARS-CoV-2 infection or an uninfected control (not recorded which). The sequenced material came from whole blood.

The CDR3 DNA reads TGTGCCAGCAGCCACAGCTCAGGGAATACTGAAGCTTTCTTT. It codes for CASSHSSGNTEAFF. The chain uses TRBV3-1 and TRBJ1-1, with a weak D call TRBD1 (5 bases). The CDR3 totals 14 residues. Per the germline V gene, CDR1 is LGHDT and CDR2 is YNNKEL (reference sequence). Trimming removed 3 bases at V and 5 bases at J, with 13 bases between.